This T cell receptor beta chain was identified in a study of T cell responses to AZD1222 COVID-19 vaccine. This CDR3 is 14 amino acids long. The germline V gene has CDR1 SGHRS and CDR2 YFSETQ. The V and J ends lost 4 bases and 6 bases, in that order; junction bases with no gene match: 9. The table came from immunoSEQ multiplex PCR; TCRdb's copy has only in-frame clones and leaves some out. The sample has about 140,000 clones; approximately 90% are singletons. The source of this sequence is an adult in good health. Sequencing was performed on peripheral blood, taken on day 0 of AZD1222 vaccination. This sequence joins TRBV5-1 and TRBJ2-7, with 8 nucleotides matching TRBD1. The CDR3 DNA reads as TGCGCCAGCAGCCTTGCCATGACAGGGGTCGAGCAGTACTTC. Protein: CASSLAMTGVEQYF.